This entry lists 2 T cell receptor beta chains sequenced from one sample in a study of cytotoxic CD8 clonotypes in ibrutinib-treated CLL. Only in-frame clones appear in the TCRdb table, and some are missing; sequencing was by immunoSEQ multiplex PCR. This sample has more than 75,000 clones, with more than 70% found just once. The sequencing here drew on PBMCs, taken after 24 months of ibrutinib treatment. The origin of the receptors is a human donor with chronic lymphocytic leukemia.

CDR3 sequence reads: CSGLASGDTQYF. The DNA of the CDR3 is TGCAGCGGCCTGGCGAGTGGAGATACGCAGTATTTT. The genes are TRBV29-1 and TRBJ2-3; D gene ambiguous. Trimming removed 7 bases at V and 5 bases at J, with 13 bases between. Per germline, CDR1 SQVTM and CDR2 ANQGSEA. The CDR3 has 12 residues.

This chain uses TRBV5-3 with TRBJ2-6; D is uncertain. TRBV5-3 is placed among ORFs of uncertain function. V shed 1 base and J shed 19 bases, with 9 bases lying between them. The CDR3 is 10 amino acids. The CDR3 protein is CARSLPLRTF. The CDR3 coding sequence is TGTGCCAGAAGCTTGCCCCTGAGAACTTTC.